This T cell receptor beta chain came from a study of T cell changes during pregnancy in multiple sclerosis. Germline loops: CDR1 MNHNY, CDR2 SVGAGI (reference sequence). This CDR3 region has 15 residues. V was trimmed by 2 bases and J by 7 bases, leaving 15 bases between them. The table came from immunoSEQ multiplex PCR; TCRdb's copy has only in-frame clones and leaves some out. The sample holds about 45,000 clones; approximately 96% are singletons and the top ten take approximately 1%. Sequenced material: peripheral blood, taken in the second trimester of pregnancy. The receptor was isolated from a female donor with multiple sclerosis, enrolled in a pregnancy study. This chain connects TRBV6-6 to TRBJ1-5; D possibly corresponds to TRBD1 (5 bases). CDR3 nucleotides: TGTGCCAGCAGTTACCCACCGGGGGTGGGGCAGCCCCAGCATTTT. Residues: CASSYPPGVGQPQHF.